This TCR beta chain comes out of a study of blood T cell repertoires in COVID-19. In the study overall: Whether acute or convalescent, the COVID-19 samples came from the United States, Italy and Spain.

Germline V gene sequence: CDR1 PRHDT, CDR2 FYEKMQ (reference sequence). This CDR3 is built from 14 residues. V was pared by 6 bases and J by 6 bases, with 16 bases between. Per the study methods: Researchers report that nucleated cell counts were estimated from reference gene primer amplification. Clones were read by immunoSEQ multiplex PCR, and TCRdb kept only the in-frame ones, dropping some. Clone size and the V and J calls come from that table; the DNA yielded D and trimming. Of about 30,000 clones in the sample, more than 85% are singletons; the top ten hold around 35%. Sample: peripheral blood. This chain links TRBV13 with TRBJ2-3, with D possibly TRBD1 on 5 matching bases. This receptor was obtained from a man in his fifties or sixties with active or convalescent COVID-19. CDR3 in DNA: TGTGCCAGCAGAGGGTGGGGTGGGGCGGATACGCAGTATTTT. This gives the protein CASRGWGGADTQYF.